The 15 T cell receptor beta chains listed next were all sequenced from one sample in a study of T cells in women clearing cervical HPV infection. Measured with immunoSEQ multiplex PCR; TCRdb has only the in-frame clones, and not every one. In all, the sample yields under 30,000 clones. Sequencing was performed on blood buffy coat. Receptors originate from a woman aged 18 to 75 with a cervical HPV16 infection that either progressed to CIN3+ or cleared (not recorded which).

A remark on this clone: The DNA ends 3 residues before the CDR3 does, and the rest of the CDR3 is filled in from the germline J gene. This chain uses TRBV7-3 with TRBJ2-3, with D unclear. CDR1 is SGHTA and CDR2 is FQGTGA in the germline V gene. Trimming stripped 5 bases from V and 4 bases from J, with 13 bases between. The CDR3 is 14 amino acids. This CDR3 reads CASSMGATADTQYF. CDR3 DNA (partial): TGTGCCAGCAGCATGGGCGCCACCGCAGATACG.

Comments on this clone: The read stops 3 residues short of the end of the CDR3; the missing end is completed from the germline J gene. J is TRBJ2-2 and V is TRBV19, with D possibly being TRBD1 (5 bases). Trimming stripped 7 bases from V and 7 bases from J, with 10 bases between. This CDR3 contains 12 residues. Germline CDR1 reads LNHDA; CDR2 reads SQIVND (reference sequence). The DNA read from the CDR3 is TGTGCCAGTAACCCCGGACACGGGGAG. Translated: CASNPGHGE. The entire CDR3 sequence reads CASNPGHGELFF.

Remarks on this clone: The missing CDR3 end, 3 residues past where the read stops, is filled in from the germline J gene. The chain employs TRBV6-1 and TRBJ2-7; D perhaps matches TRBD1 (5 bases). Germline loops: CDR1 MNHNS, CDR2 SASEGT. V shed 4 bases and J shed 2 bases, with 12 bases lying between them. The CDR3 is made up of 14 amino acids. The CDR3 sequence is CASSGHKGAYEQYF. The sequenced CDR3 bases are TGTGCCAGCAGTGGACATAAAGGGGCCTACGAG.

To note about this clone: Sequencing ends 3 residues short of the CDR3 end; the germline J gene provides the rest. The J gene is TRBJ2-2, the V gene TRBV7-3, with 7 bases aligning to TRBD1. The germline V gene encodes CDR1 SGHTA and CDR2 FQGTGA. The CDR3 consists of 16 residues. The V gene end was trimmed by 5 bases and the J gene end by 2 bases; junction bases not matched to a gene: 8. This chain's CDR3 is CASSPRGPTNTGELFF. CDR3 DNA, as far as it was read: TGTGCCAGCAGCCCGAGGGGGCCCACCAACACCGGGGAG.

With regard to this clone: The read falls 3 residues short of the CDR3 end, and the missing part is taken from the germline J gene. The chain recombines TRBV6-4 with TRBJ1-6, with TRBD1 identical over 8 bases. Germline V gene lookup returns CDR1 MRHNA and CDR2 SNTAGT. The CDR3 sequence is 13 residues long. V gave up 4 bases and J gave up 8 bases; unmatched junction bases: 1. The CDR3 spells CASSVDRDSPLHF. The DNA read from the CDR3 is TGTGCCAGCAGTGTGGACAGGGATTCACCC.

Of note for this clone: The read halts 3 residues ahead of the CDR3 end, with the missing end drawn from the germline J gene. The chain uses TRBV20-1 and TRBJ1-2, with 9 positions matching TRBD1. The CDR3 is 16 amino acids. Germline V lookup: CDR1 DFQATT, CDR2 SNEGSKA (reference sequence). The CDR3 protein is CSARTPAGQGVIGYTF. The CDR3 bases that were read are TGCAGTGCTAGGACCCCCGCGGGACAGGGTGTTATAGGC.

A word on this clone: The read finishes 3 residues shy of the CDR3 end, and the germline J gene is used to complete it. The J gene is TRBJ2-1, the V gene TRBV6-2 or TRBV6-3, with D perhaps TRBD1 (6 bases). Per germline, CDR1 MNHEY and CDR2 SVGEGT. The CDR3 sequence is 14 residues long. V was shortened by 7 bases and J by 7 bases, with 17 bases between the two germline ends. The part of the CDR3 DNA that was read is TGTGCCAGCATTCCCAGGACAGATTTTAATGAG. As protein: CASIPRTDFNE. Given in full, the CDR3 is CASIPRTDFNEQFF.

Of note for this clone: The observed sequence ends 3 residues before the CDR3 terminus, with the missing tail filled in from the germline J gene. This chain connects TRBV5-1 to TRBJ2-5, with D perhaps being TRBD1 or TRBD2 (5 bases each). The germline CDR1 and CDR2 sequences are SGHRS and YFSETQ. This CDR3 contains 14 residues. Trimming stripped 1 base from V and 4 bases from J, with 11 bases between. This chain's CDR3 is CASSLQGEGETQYF. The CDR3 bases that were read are TGCGCCAGCAGCTTGCAGGGTGAGGGAGAGACC.

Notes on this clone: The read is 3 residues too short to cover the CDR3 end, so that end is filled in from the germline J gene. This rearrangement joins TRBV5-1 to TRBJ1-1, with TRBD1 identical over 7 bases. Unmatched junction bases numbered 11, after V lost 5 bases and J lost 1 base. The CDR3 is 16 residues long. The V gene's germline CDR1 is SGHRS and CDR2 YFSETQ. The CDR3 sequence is CASSPQAGGRNTEAFF. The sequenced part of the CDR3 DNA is TGCGCCAGCAGTCCCCAGGCAGGGGGACGGAACACTGAA.

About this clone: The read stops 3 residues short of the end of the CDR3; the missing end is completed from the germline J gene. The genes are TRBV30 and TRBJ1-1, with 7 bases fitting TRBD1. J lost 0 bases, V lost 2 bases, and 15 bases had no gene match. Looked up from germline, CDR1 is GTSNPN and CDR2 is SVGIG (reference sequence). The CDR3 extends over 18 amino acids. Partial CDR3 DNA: TGTGCCTGGAGTCGGAGTGTGGGACAGCTACACTTGAACACTGAA. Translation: CAWSRSVGQLHLNTE. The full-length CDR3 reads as CAWSRSVGQLHLNTEAFF.

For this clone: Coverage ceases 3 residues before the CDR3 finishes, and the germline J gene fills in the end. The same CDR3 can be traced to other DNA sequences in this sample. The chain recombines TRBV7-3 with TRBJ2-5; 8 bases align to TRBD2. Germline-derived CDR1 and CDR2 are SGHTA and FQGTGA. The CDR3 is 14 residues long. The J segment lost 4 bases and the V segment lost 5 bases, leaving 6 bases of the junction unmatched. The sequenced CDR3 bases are TGTGCCAGCAGCCCCGGGACTAGTGCAGAGACC. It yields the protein CASSPGTSAET. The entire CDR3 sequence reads CASSPGTSAETQYF.

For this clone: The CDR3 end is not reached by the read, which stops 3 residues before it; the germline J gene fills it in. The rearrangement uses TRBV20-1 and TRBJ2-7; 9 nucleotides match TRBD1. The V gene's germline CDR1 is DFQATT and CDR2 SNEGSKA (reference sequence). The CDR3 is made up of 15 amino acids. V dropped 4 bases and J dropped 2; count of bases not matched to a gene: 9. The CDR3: CSATRGDRETYEQYF. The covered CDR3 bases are TGCAGTGCTACTAGAGGGGACAGGGAAACCTACGAG.

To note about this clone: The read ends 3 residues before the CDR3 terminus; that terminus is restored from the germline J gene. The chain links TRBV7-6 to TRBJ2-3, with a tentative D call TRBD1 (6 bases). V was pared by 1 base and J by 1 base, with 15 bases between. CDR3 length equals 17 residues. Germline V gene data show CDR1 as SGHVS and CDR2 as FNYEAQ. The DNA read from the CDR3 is TGTGCCAGCAGCTTAGTTGGACAGAATCCGCGCACAGATACG. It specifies CASSLVGQNPRTDT. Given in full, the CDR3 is CASSLVGQNPRTDTQYF.

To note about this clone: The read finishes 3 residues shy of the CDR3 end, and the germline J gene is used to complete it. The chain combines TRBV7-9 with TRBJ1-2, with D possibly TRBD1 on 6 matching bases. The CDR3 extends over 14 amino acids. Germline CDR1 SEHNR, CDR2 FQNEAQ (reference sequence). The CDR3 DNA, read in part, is TGTGCCAGCACCCCGACAGGAGTATCCTACGAC. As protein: CASTPTGVSYD. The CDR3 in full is CASTPTGVSYDYTF.

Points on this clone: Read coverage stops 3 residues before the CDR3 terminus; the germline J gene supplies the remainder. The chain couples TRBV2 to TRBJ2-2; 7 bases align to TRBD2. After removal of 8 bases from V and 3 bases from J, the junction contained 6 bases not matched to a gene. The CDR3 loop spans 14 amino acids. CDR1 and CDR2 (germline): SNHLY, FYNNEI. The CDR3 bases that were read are TGTGCCAGCTCGATGGCGGGGGACACCGGGGAG. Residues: CASSMAGDTGE. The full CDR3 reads CASSMAGDTGELFF.